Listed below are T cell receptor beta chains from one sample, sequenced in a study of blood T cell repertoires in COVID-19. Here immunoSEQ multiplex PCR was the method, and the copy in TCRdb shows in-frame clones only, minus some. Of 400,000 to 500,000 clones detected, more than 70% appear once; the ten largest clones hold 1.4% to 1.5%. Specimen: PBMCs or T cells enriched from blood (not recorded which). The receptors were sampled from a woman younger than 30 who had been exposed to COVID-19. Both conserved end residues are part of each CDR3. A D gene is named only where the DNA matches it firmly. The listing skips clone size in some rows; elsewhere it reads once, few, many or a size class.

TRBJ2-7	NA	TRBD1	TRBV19	CASSMGHPDRGLEQYF	TGTGCCAGTAGTATGGGTCACCCCGACAGGGGCCTGGAGCAGTACTTC
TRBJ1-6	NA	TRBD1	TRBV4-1	CASSQGVRGTVFSPLHF	TGCGCCAGCAGCCAAGGGGTCCGGGGGACAGTGTTTTCACCCCTCCACTTT
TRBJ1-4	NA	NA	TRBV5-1	CASSGGGENEKLFF	TGCGCCAGCAGCGGGGGCGGAGAAAATGAAAAACTGTTTTTT
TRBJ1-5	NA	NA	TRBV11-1	CASSLDSGEDQPQHF	TGTGCCAGCAGCTTAGATTCCGGGGAGGATCAGCCCCAGCATTTT
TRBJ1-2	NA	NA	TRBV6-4	CASSDSGGQSGYTF	TGTGCCAGCAGTGACTCTGGTGGGCAGTCAGGCTACACCTTC
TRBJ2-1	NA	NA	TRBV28	CASSIGVNEQFF	TGTGCCAGCAGTATAGGGGTTAATGAGCAGTTCTTC
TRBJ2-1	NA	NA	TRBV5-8	CASSPNGQQFF	TGTGCCAGCAGCCCCAATGGGCAGCAGTTCTTC
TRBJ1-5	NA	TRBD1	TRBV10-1	CASSESGTGCPGSNQPQHF	TGCGCCAGCAGTGAGTCCGGGACAGGGTGCCCGGGTAGCAATCAGCCCCAGCATTTT
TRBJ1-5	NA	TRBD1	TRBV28	CASAPGTGNQPQHF	TGTGCCAGCGCGCCCGGGACAGGGAATCAGCCCCAGCATTTT
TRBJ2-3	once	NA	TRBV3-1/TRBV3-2	CASSQGGGSTDTQYF	TGTGCCAGCAGCCAAGGCGGCGGGAGCACAGATACGCAGTATTTT
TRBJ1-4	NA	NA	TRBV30	CAWSGPSTGREEKLFF	TGTGCCTGGAGTGGGCCTAGTACAGGGCGAGAGGAAAAACTGTTTTTT
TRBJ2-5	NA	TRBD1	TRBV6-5	CASSTGGIETQYF	TGTGCCAGTTCGACAGGGGGCATCGAGACCCAGTACTTC
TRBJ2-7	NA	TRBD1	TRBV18	CASSPDRVSYEQYF	TGTGCCAGCTCACCGGACAGGGTTTCCTACGAGCAGTACTTC
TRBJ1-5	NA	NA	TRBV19	CASSSTWPYQPQHF	TGTGCCAGTAGTTCAACATGGCCCTATCAGCCCCAGCATTTT
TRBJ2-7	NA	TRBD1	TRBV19	CASMGVRTGAYEQYF	TGTGCCAGTATGGGGGTACGGACAGGGGCCTACGAGCAGTACTTC
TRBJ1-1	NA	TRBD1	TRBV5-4	CASRGDRDVNTEAFF	TGTGCCAGCAGAGGGGACAGGGATGTAAACACTGAAGCTTTCTTT
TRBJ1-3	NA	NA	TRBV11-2	CASSLVAAGAAGNTIYF	TGTGCCAGCAGCTTAGTAGCAGCAGGGGCCGCTGGAAACACCATATATTTT
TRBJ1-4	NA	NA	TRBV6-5	CASRPTRGNNEKLFF	TGTGCCAGCAGACCCACAAGGGGGAATAATGAAAAACTGTTTTTT
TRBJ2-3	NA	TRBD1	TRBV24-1	CATSDRDRGTDTQYF	TGTGCCACCAGTGACCGTGACAGGGGTACAGATACGCAGTATTTT
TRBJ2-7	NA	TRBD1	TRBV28	CASSSGTAFSYEQYF	TGTGCCAGCAGTTCCGGGACAGCCTTCTCCTACGAGCAGTACTTC
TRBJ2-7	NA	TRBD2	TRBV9	CASSVRTSGSIHEQYF	TGTGCCAGCAGCGTACGGACTAGCGGGAGTATACACGAGCAGTACTTC
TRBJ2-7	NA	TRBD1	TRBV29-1	CSVEDRGFGEQYF	TGCAGCGTTGAAGACAGGGGGTTTGGAGAGCAGTACTTC